This T cell receptor beta chain appears in the sequencing data of a study of Ad26.COV2.S vaccination and SARS-CoV-2 variants. Study context: Intramuscular Ad26.COV2.S doses were given once or twice, 56 days apart.

Study-level results: Comparability of non-spike TCR breadth was observed across vaccine and placebo recipients.

The J segment lost 5 bases and the V segment lost 10 bases, leaving 3 bases of the junction unmatched. The CDR3 covers 13 residues. CDR1 and CDR2 from the germline V gene are KGHDR and SFDVKD. Documented treatment: approximately 18 received Ad26.COV2.S at low or high dose, single or two shots; 5 received placebo; per-sample allocation not given. At day 63 after the first vaccine or placebo injection, samples were drawn. The shot given was an Ad26 vector that makes Wuhan-strain SARS-CoV-2 spike. To note about this clone: Its antigen is still unknown.

Method: immunoSEQ multiplex PCR; TCRdb's copy keeps in-frame clones and lacks some. Here the sample spans about 680,000 clones, about 89% being singletons. The rearrangement links TRBV24-1 to TRBJ2-5, with 13 bases that match TRBD2. This receptor was taken from a person aged 18-60 years who received the Ad26.COV2.S COVID-19 vaccine or a placebo. This specimen was peripheral blood, taken in a trial of Ad26.COV2.S vaccine versus placebo. CDR3 sequence (DNA): TGTGCCACAGGACTAGCGGGAGTCGAGACCCAGTACTTC. It specifies CATGLAGVETQYF.